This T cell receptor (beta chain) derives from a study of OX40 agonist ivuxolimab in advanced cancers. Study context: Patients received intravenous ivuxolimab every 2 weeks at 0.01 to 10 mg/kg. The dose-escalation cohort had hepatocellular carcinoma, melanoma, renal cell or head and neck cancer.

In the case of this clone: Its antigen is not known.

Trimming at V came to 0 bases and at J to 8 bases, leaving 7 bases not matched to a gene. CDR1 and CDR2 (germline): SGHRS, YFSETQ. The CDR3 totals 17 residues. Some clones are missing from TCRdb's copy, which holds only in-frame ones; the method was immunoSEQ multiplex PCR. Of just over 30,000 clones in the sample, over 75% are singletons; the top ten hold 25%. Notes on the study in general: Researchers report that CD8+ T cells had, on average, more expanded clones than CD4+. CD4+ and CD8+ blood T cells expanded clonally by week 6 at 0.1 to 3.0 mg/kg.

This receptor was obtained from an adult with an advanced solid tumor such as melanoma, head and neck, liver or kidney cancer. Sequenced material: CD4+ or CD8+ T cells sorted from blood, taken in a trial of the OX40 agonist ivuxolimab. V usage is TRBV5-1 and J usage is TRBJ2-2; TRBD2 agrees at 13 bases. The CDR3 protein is CASSLGGLAGVAGELFF. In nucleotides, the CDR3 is TGCGCCAGCAGCTTGGGCGGACTAGCGGGAGTAGCTGGGGAGCTGTTTTTT.